The clone carrying this TCR beta chain was seen at least ten times. What it binds is unknown. This record belongs to a study of human T cells and chemical hapten exposure. Overall study findings and caveats: After DPC sensitization, TCRs above 1 in 1000 frequency showed no change.

MiXCR, run by TCRdb on the 5' RACE reads, gives a single entry per CDR3 protein. The sample contains some 150,000 distinct CDR3 sequences, about 4.3% of which appear only once. From germline, CDR1 is SGHTA and CDR2 FQGNSA. The CDR3 has 17 residues. V shed 0 bases and J 2 bases; nucleotides not matched to a gene: 7. RNA extraction used unfractionated whole blood as the source of total RNA. The receptor was derived from a female donor in good health. This sequence joins TRBV7-2 and TRBJ2-3, with 8 bases lining up with TRBD2. The DNA of the CDR3 is TGTGCCAGCAGCTTAGCCCCCAGCGGGGGCTTCACAGATACGCAGTATTTT. Encoded protein: CASSLAPSGGFTDTQYF.